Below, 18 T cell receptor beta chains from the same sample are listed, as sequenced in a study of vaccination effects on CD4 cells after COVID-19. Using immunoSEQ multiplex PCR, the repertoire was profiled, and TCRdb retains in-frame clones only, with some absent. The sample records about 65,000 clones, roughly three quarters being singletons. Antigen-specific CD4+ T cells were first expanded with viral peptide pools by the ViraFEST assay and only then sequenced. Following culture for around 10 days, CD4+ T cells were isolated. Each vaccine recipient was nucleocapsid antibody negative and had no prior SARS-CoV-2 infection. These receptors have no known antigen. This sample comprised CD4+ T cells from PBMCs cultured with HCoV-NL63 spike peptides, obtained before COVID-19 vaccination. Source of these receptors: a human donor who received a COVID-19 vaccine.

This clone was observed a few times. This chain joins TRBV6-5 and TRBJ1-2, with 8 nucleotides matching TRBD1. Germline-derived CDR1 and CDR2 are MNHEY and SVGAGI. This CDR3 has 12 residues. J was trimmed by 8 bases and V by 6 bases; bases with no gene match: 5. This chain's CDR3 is CASSRQGTGYTF. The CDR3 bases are TGTGCCAGCAGCAGACAGGGGACGGGCTACACCTTC.

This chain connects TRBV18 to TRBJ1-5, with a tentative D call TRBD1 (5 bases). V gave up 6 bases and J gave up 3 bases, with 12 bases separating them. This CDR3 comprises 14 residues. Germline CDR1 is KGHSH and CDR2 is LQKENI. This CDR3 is CASSDQGSNQPQHF. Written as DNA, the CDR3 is TGTGCCAGCTCCGACCAGGGTTCCAATCAGCCCCAGCATTTT. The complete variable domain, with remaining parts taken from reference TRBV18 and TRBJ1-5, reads NAGVMQNPRHLVRRRGQEARLRCSPMKGHSHVYWYRQLPEEGLKFMVYLQKENIIDESGMPKERFSAEFPKEGPSILRIQQVVRGDSAAYFCASSDQGSNQPQHFGDGTRLSIL.

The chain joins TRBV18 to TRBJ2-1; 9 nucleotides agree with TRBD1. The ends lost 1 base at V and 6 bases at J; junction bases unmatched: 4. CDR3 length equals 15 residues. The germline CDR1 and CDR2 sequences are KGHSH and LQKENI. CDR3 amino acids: CASSPLSTGGNEQFF. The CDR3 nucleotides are TGTGCCAGCTCACCACTTTCGACAGGGGGCAATGAGCAGTTCTTC.

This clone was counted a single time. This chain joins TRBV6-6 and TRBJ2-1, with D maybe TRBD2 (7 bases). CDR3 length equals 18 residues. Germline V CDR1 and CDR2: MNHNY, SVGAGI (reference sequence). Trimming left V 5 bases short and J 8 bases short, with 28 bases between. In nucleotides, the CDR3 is TGTGCCAGCAGTCAACGCTTAATTGCGGGGGCCCCCAGGGATGAGCAGTTCTTC. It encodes CASSQRLIAGAPRDEQFF.

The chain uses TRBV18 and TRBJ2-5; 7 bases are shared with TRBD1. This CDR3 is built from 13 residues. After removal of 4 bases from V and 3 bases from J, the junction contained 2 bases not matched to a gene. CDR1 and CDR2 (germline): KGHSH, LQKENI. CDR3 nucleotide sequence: TGTGCCAGCTCACAAGGGACAGAAGAGACCCAGTACTTC. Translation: CASSQGTEETQYF.

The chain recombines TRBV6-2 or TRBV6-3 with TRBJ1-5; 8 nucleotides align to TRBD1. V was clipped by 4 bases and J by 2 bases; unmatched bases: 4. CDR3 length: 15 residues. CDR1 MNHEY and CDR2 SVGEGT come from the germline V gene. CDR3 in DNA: TGTGCCAGCAGTTCGAAGGGACAGGGCAATCAGCCCCAGCATTTT. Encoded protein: CASSSKGQGNQPQHF.

The DNA of the CDR3 is TGTGCCAGCAGCCGCGTTGCGAATGAAAAACTGTTTTTT. Protein product: CASSRVANEKLFF. V and J are TRBV6-5 and TRBJ1-4; D uncertain. V gave up 6 bases and J gave up 5 bases, with 10 bases separating them. The CDR3 contains 13 residues. Germline CDR1 MNHEY, CDR2 SVGAGI.

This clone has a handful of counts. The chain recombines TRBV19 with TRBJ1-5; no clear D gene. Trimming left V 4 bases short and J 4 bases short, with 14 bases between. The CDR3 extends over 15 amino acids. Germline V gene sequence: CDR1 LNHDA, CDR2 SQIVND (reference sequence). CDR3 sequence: CASSTVEGQNQPQHF. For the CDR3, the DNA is TGTGCCAGTAGTACAGTTGAAGGGCAGAATCAGCCCCAGCATTTT.

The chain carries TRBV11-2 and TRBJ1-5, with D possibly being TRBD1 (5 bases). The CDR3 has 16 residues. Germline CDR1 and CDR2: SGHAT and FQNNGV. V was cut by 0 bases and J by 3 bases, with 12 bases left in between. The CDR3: CASSLDSWGNNQPQHF. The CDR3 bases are TGTGCCAGCAGCTTAGATTCATGGGGGAACAATCAGCCCCAGCATTTT.

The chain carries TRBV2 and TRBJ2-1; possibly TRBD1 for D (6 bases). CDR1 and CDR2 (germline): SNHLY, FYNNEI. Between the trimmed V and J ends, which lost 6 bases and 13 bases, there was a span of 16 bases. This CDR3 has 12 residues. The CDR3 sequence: CASRLTGSFQFF. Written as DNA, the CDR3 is TGTGCCAGCAGGTTAACAGGGTCGTTCCAGTTCTTC.

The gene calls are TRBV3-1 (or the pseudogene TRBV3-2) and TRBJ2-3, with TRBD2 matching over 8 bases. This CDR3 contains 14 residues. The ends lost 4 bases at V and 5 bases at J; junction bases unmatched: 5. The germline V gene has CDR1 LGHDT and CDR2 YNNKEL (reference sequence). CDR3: CASSRSGTQDTQYF. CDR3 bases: TGTGCCAGCAGCCGTAGCGGGACACAAGATACGCAGTATTTT.

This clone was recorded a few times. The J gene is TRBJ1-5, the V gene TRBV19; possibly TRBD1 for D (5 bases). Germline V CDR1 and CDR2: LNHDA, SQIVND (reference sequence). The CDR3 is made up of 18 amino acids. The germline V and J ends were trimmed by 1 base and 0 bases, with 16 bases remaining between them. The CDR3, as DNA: TGTGCCAGTAGTATAGGCAGGGCGGGGCAGTATAGCAATCAGCCCCAGCATTTT. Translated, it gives CASSIGRAGQYSNQPQHF.

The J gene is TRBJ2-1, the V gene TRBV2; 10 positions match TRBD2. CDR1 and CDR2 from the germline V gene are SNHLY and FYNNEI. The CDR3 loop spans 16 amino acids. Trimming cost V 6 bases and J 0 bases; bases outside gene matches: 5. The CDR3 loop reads CASSKLAGSSYNEQFF. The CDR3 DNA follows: TGTGCCAGCAGCAAACTAGCGGGGAGCTCCTACAATGAGCAGTTCTTC.

The CDR3 loop is CASSEVALPNTGELFF. The DNA of the CDR3 is TGTGCCAGCAGTGAAGTAGCGCTTCCGAACACCGGGGAGCTGTTTTTT. The chain recombines TRBV25-1 with TRBJ2-2; D possibly corresponds to TRBD2 (5 bases). The germline V and J ends were trimmed by 2 bases and 0 bases, with 10 bases remaining between them. CDR3 length equals 16 residues. Germline values: CDR1 MGHDK, CDR2 SYGVNS.

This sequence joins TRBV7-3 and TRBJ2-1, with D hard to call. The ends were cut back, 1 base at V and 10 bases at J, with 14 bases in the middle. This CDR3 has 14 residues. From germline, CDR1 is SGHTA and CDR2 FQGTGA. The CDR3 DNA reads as TGTGCCAGCAGCTTAATGCTCGCGACAAACGAGCAGTTCTTC. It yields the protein CASSLMLATNEQFF.

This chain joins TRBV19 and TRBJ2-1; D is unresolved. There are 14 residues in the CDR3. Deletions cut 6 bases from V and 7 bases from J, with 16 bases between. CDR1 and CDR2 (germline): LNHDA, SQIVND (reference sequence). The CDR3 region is CASSVQDGINEQFF. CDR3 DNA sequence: TGTGCCAGTAGCGTCCAGGACGGCATAAATGAGCAGTTCTTC.

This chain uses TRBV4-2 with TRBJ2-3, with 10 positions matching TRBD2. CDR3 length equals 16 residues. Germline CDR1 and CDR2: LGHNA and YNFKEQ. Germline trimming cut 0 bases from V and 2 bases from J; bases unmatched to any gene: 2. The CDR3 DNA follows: TGTGCCAGCAGCCAAGAGCTAGCGGGGGTCACAGATACGCAGTATTTT. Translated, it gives CASSQELAGVTDTQYF.

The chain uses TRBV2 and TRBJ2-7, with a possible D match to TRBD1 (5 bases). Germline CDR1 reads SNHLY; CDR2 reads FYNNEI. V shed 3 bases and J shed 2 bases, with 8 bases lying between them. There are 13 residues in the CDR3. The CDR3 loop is CASSEGQTYEQYV. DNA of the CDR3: TGTGCCAGCAGTGAGGGGCAAACCTACGAGCAGTACGTC.